Given below is one TCR beta chain in context. Its antigen remains unidentified. The data were taken from a study of OX40 agonist ivuxolimab in advanced cancers. General observations from the study: The mean number of expanded clones was higher in CD8+ T cells than in CD4+.

Method: immunoSEQ multiplex PCR; TCRdb's copy keeps in-frame clones and lacks some. The table records 45,000 to 60,000 clones, 80% to 90% of them present only once. Systemic immunosuppression or a history of autoimmune disease excluded patients. The sample consisted of CD4+ or CD8+ T cells sorted from blood, taken in a trial of the OX40 agonist ivuxolimab. This TCR was recovered from an adult with an advanced solid tumor such as melanoma, head and neck, liver or kidney cancer.

Written as DNA, the CDR3 is TGCGCCAGCAGCCCTGGCCGGGGCTACGAGCAGTACTTC. This gives the protein CASSPGRGYEQYF. The gene calls are TRBV4-3 and TRBJ2-7, with D tentatively TRBD2 (5 bases). Germline lookup yields CDR1 LGHNA and CDR2 YSLEER. Trimming pared 4 bases from V and 3 bases from J, leaving 10 bases between. The CDR3 covers 13 residues.